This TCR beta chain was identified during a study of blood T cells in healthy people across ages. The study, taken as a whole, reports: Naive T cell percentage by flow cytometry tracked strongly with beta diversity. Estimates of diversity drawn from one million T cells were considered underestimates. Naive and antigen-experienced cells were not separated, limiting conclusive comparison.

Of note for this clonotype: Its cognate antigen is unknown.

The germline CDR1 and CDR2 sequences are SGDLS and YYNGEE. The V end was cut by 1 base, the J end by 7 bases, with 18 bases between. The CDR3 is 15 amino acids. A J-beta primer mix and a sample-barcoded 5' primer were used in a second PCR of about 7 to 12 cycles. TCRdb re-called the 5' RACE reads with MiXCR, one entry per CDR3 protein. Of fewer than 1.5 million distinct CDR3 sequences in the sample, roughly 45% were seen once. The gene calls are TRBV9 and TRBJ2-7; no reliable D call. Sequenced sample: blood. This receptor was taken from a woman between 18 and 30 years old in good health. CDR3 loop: CASSVTENTDREQYF. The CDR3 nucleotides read TGTGCCAGCAGCGTAACGGAAAACACAGACCGGGAGCAGTACTTC.